The 5 T cell receptor beta chains presented below share a single source sample, sequenced in a study of resident and recirculating memory T cells in vitiligo. Clones were read by immunoSEQ multiplex PCR, and TCRdb kept only the in-frame ones, dropping some. Seen here are tens of thousands of clones, 92% observed once, and the top ten hold about 5.5%. The sequenced sample was blood. The receptors were sampled from a male donor with vitiligo.

This chain joins TRBV9 and TRBJ1-1, with a tentative D call TRBD1 (5 bases). The CDR3 extends over 13 amino acids. V gave up 0 bases and J gave up 9 bases, with 12 bases separating them. CDR1 is SGDLS, CDR2 YYNGEE, per germline. Written as DNA, the CDR3 is TGTGCCAGCAGCGTAGTGGGGGAGGACCAAGCTTTCTTT. Protein sequence: CASSVVGEDQAFF.

The V and J genes are TRBV5-1 and TRBJ2-2, with D perhaps TRBD1 (6 bases). The CDR3 has 13 residues. Germline V gene lookup returns CDR1 SGHRS and CDR2 YFSETQ. V was trimmed by 4 bases and J by 4 bases, leaving 8 bases between them. This CDR3 is CASSRGTTGELFF. The CDR3 region has the DNA TGCGCCAGCAGCAGGGGGACCACCGGGGAGCTGTTTTTT. The entire variable domain, with the rest obtained from reference TRBV5-1 and TRBJ2-2, is as follows: KAGVTQTPRYLIKTRGQQVTLSCSPISGHRSVSWYQQTPGQGLQFLFEYFSETQRNKGNFPGRFSGRQFSNSRSEMNVSTLELGDSALYLCASSRGTTGELFFGEGSRLTVL.

This clone was observed a few times. V and J are TRBV29-1 and TRBJ2-1; D gene uncertain. V was clipped by 7 bases and J by 11 bases, with 21 bases between them. The length of the CDR3 is 13 residues. Germline-derived CDR1 and CDR2 are SQVTM and ANQGSEA. CDR3 sequence reads: CSATDWQSVKQFF. The CDR3 region has the DNA TGCAGCGCAACCGACTGGCAATCAGTGAAGCAGTTCTTC.

This chain uses TRBV15 with TRBJ2-1; possible D gene TRBD2, 6 bases. The germline V and J ends were trimmed by 1 base and 7 bases, with 14 bases remaining between them. The germline gives CDR1 LNHNV, CDR2 YYDKDF (reference sequence). The CDR3 runs to 15 residues. This CDR3 is CATSRGGGVWNEQFF. CDR3 in DNA: TGTGCCACCAGCAGAGGGGGCGGGGTTTGGAATGAGCAGTTCTTC.

The V and J genes are TRBV7-6 and TRBJ1-2, with D perhaps TRBD1 (5 bases). V lost 1 base, J lost 3 bases, and 9 bases lay in between. The CDR3 extends over 14 amino acids. The germline V gene encodes CDR1 SGHVS and CDR2 FNYEAQ. The CDR3 nucleotides read TGTGCCAGCAGCTTAGGTACGGGGGACTATGGCTACACCTTC. This encodes CASSLGTGDYGYTF.